A selection of T cell receptor beta chains follows, all from one sample in a study of blood T cell repertoires in COVID-19. The data were produced by immunoSEQ multiplex PCR, yet TCRdb's version contains in-frame clones alone and is incomplete. The data hold approximately 150,000 clones, with 70% to 90% observed a single time. Material for sequencing was peripheral blood. The receptors stem from an older man with active COVID-19. CDR3s include the opening cysteine and the closing phenylalanine or tryptophan. The order of the fields is clone size, V gene, J gene, D gene, CDR3 protein, CDR3 DNA. D genes are given only for firm matches. A row's size may be missing; if present it is once, few, many or a size class.

-	TRBV5-1	TRBJ2-1	-	CASSSLTNEQFF	TGCGCCAGCAGCTCCTTAACTAATGAGCAGTTCTTC
-	TRBV5-6	TRBJ2-1	-	CASSLSGNPYNEQFF	TGTGCCAGCAGCTTGTCAGGGAACCCCTACAATGAGCAGTTCTTC
-	TRBV6-6	TRBJ1-5	-	CASRSGGSNQPQHF	TGTGCCAGCAGATCCGGGGGGAGCAATCAGCCCCAGCATTTT
-	TRBV9	TRBJ2-2	TRBD2	CASSIQGGRSGTGELFF	TGTGCCAGCAGCATCCAAGGCGGGAGGAGTGGTACCGGGGAGCTGTTTTTT
-	TRBV5-4	TRBJ2-7	TRBD2	CASSSGLAGVHEQYF	TGTGCCAGCAGCTCGGGGTTAGCGGGAGTCCACGAGCAGTACTTC
-	TRBV30	TRBJ2-5	TRBD1	CARSTGVKETQYF	TGTGCCCGATCGACAGGGGTAAAAGAGACCCAGTACTTC
medium-sized	TRBV3-1/TRBV3-2	TRBJ2-7	TRBD2	CASSPRTSASYEQYF	TGTGCCAGCAGCCCCCGGACTAGCGCGTCCTACGAGCAGTACTTC
-	TRBV28	TRBJ2-1	TRBD2	CASRAPGLGGNEQFF	TGTGCCAGCAGGGCACCGGGACTAGGCGGGAATGAGCAGTTCTTC
-	TRBV7-6	TRBJ2-7	TRBD1	CASSLGTGGGYEQYF	TGTGCCAGCAGCCTCGGGACAGGGGGCGGGTACGAGCAGTACTTC
-	TRBV4-1	TRBJ2-1	TRBD2	CASSQDFRLAGDNEQFF	TGCGCCAGCAGCCAAGATTTTCGGCTAGCGGGCGACAATGAGCAGTTCTTC
-	TRBV3-1/TRBV3-2	TRBJ1-1	TRBD1	CASSQDSTGGVAFF	TGTGCCAGCAGCCAAGATAGTACAGGGGGCGTGGCTTTCTTT
-	TRBV18	TRBJ2-7	TRBD1	CASSPPTGYNEQYF	TGTGCCAGCTCACCACCGACAGGGTACAACGAGCAGTACTTC
-	TRBV10-1	TRBJ2-1	-	CASSDVSAVVLSSYNEQFF	TGCGCCAGCAGTGATGTTAGCGCAGTAGTACTCAGCTCCTACAATGAGCAGTTCTTC
-	TRBV19	TRBJ1-2	TRBD1	CASRTGGGTTYGYTF	TGTGCCAGTAGGACCGGAGGGGGCACTACCTATGGCTACACCTTC
-	TRBV3-1/TRBV3-2	TRBJ2-7	-	CASSDYGSPAHEQYF	TGTGCCAGCAGCGATTACGGGTCCCCCGCACACGAGCAGTACTTC
once	TRBV6-5	TRBJ1-5	-	CASKGRQPNQPQHF	TGTGCCAGCAAGGGCAGACAGCCCAATCAGCCCCAGCATTTT
-	TRBV5-4	TRBJ2-7	TRBD2	CASSLGQASGTRIYEQYF	TGTGCCAGCAGCTTGGGACAGGCTAGCGGGACTAGAATCTACGAGCAGTACTTC
-	TRBV5-1	TRBJ1-4	TRBD1	CASSLAGQGGEKLFF	TGCGCCAGCAGCTTGGCCGGACAGGGTGGAGAAAAACTGTTTTTT
few	TRBV6-6	TRBJ1-2	TRBD1	CASTGQGANYGYTF	TGTGCCAGCACCGGACAGGGAGCAAACTATGGCTACACCTTC
-	TRBV18	TRBJ1-4	-	CASSPRQAPNEKLFF	TGTGCCAGCTCACCACGGCAGGCCCCTAATGAAAAACTGTTTTTT
few	TRBV5-1	TRBJ1-1	-	CASSLGFMNTEAFF	TGCGCCAGCAGCTTGGGTTTCATGAACACTGAAGCTTTCTTT
-	TRBV2	TRBJ2-1	TRBD2	CASSEEAGGYNEQFF	TGTGCCAGCAGTGAAGAAGCGGGGGGTTACAATGAGCAGTTCTTC
-	TRBV7-9	TRBJ2-1	TRBD2	CASSSGRDGAGAYNEQFF	TGTGCCAGCAGCTCGGGGCGAGACGGCGCGGGAGCTTACAATGAGCAGTTCTTC
-	TRBV9	TRBJ2-5	TRBD1	CASSSGTGPGETQYF	TGTGCCAGCAGCTCCGGGACAGGGCCAGGGGAGACCCAGTACTTC
once	TRBV6-6	TRBJ2-3	TRBD1	CASSYSRTGITDTQYF	TGTGCCAGCAGTTACTCGAGGACAGGGATCACAGATACGCAGTATTTT
-	TRBV7-8	TRBJ2-7	-	CASSVSSEQYF	TGTGCCAGCAGCGTTTCTTCCGAGCAGTACTTC
-	TRBV6-1	TRBJ2-1	-	CASSEAGQADSYNEQFF	TGTGCCAGCAGTGAAGCTGGGCAAGCGGACTCCTACAATGAGCAGTTCTTC
-	TRBV28	TRBJ1-5	-	CASLTAGISNQPQHF	TGTGCCAGCCTCACGGCAGGGATCAGCAATCAGCCCCAGCATTTT
-	TRBV15	TRBJ2-3	TRBD2	CATSRTSGTTDTQYF	TGTGCCACCAGCAGGACTAGCGGAACCACAGATACGCAGTATTTT
-	TRBV27	TRBJ1-1	-	CARTYGAFF	TGTGCCAGAACCTACGGGGCTTTCTTT